This TCR beta chain was observed in a study of blood T cell repertoires in COVID-19. Clones were read by immunoSEQ multiplex PCR, and TCRdb kept only the in-frame ones, dropping some. Seen here are 150,000 to 200,000 clones, about four fifths observed once, and the top ten hold around 19%. With V trimmed by 4 bases and J by 0 bases, 8 bases remained unmatched. The germline V gene has CDR1 MGHRA and CDR2 YSYEKL. The CDR3 totals 18 residues. This clone was seen a handful of times. The TCR originated in a woman aged 70-85 years who had recovered from COVID-19. The gene calls are TRBV4-1 and TRBJ2-6; 8 positions match TRBD1. Sequencing input: peripheral blood. The CDR3 bases are TGCGCCAGCAGCCGGCCGACAGGGGCGGCCTCTGGGGCCAACGTCCTGACTTTC. Protein sequence: CASSRPTGAASGANVLTF.